Listed here are 17 T cell receptor beta chains from one sample, sequenced in a study of T cell responses to AZD1222 COVID-19 vaccine. The repertoire was sequenced with immunoSEQ multiplex PCR; TCRdb's copy has only in-frame clones and lacks some. The table records 150,000 to 200,000 clones, around 89% of them present only once. The starting material was peripheral blood, obtained on day 0 of AZD1222 vaccination. Receptors were obtained from an adult in good health.

The chain joins TRBV6-5 to TRBJ1-1; D not certain. V shed 4 bases and J shed 3 bases, with 9 bases lying between them. The CDR3 runs to 13 residues. Germline lookup yields CDR1 MNHEY and CDR2 SVGAGI. CDR3 bases: TGTGCCAGCAGTTCCCGTCGTGACACTGAAGCTTTCTTT. It specifies CASSSRRDTEAFF.

The chain employs TRBV10-3 and TRBJ2-7; 9 bases line up with TRBD1. Unmatched junction bases numbered 14, after V lost 5 bases and J lost 3 bases. The germline V gene encodes CDR1 ENHRY and CDR2 SYGVKD. This CDR3 spans 17 amino acids. CDR3 bases: TGTGCCATCAGTACACAGGGGGCCTCCCTGTCCTTCTACGAGCAGTACTTC. It encodes CAISTQGASLSFYEQYF.

This chain joins TRBV15 and TRBJ2-7; 9 bases agree with TRBD1. CDR3 length equals 15 residues. Unmatched junction bases numbered 3, after V lost 3 bases and J lost 0 bases. Germline-derived CDR1 and CDR2 are LNHNV and YYDKDF (reference sequence). CDR3 region: CATSSWGQGSYEQYF. The DNA of the CDR3 is TGTGCCACCAGCAGCTGGGGACAGGGCTCCTACGAGCAGTACTTC.

This sequence joins TRBV6-4 and TRBJ1-6; D uncertain. This CDR3 comprises 14 residues. Germline CDR1 and CDR2: MRHNA and SNTAGT. Trimming cost V 1 base and J 10 bases, with 11 bases left between them. Here the CDR3 reads CASSDFEGGSPLHF. In DNA form, the CDR3 reads TGTGCCAGCAGTGACTTTGAAGGAGGATCACCCCTCCACTTT.

The chain combines TRBV5-8 with TRBJ2-7, with 7 bases identical to TRBD1. The V and J ends lost 1 base and 0 bases, in that order; junction bases with no gene match: 4. CDR1 is SGHTS and CDR2 is YDEGEE in the germline V gene. The CDR3 spans 15 residues. CDR3 loop: CASSLYSGGSYEQYF. The CDR3 DNA reads as TGTGCCAGCAGCTTGTACTCAGGGGGCTCCTACGAGCAGTACTTC.

The genes are TRBV7-2 and TRBJ2-7, with a possible D match to TRBD2 (6 bases). CDR3 length equals 14 residues. Germline V CDR1 and CDR2: SGHTA, FQGNSA. Trimming stripped 7 bases from V and 6 bases from J, with 19 bases between. The chain's CDR3 is CASTRERRASEQYF. CDR3 DNA: TGTGCCAGCACCCGGGAGCGGAGGGCTTCCGAGCAGTACTTC.

This clone was seen just once. The rearrangement links TRBV19 to TRBJ2-7; 13 bases are a match to TRBD2. With V trimmed by 4 bases and J by 0 bases, 9 bases remained unmatched. In germline, CDR1 is LNHDA, CDR2 SQIVND (reference sequence). This CDR3 comprises 18 residues. The CDR3 protein is CASSKHSGLAGVSYEQYF. CDR3 nucleotides: TGTGCCAGTAGTAAGCACTCAGGACTAGCGGGGGTCTCCTACGAGCAGTACTTC.

This chain connects TRBV28 to TRBJ1-5; no firm D call. The CDR3 sequence is 14 residues long. The germline gives CDR1 MDHEN, CDR2 SYDVKM. The ends were cut back, 2 bases at V and 7 bases at J, with 12 bases in the middle. The CDR3 spells CASSLLFGEQPQHF. The CDR3 DNA sequence: TGTGCCAGCAGTTTACTATTCGGGGAACAGCCCCAGCATTTT. The full variable domain, in which reference TRBV28 and TRBJ1-5 provide the parts outside the CDR3, is DVKVTQSSRYLVKRTGEKVFLECVQDMDHENMFWYRQDPGLGLRLIYFSYDVKMKEKGDIPEGYSVSREKKERFSLILESASTNQTSMYLCASSLLFGEQPQHFGDGTRLSIL.

The chain links TRBV18 to TRBJ1-3, with 12 bases that match TRBD1. The CDR3 length is 13 residues. The germline V gene encodes CDR1 KGHSH and CDR2 LQKENI. Trimming at V came to 6 bases and at J to 11 bases, leaving 5 bases not matched to a gene. This CDR3 is CASSQGQGASIYF. CDR3 sequence (DNA): TGTGCCAGCTCGCAGGGACAGGGGGCGTCCATATATTTT.

In this sample, this clone turned up once. CDR3 loop: CASSLARTSYNSPLHF. CDR3 coding DNA: TGTGCCAGCAGCTTAGCTAGGACATCTTATAATTCACCCCTCCACTTT. This chain links TRBV11-2 with TRBJ1-6; a weak D match, TRBD1 (5 bases). Germline V lookup: CDR1 SGHAT, CDR2 FQNNGV. Trimming removed 1 base from V and 4 bases from J, with 11 bases in between. The CDR3 has 16 amino acids.

This clone was counted once. This chain uses TRBV10-3 with TRBJ2-1; TRBD2 agrees at 9 bases. J gave up 2 bases and V 3 bases, and 2 bases lay outside the gene matches. The CDR3 is 15 amino acids. In germline, CDR1 is ENHRY, CDR2 SYGVKD. CDR3 sequence: CAISDLAGAYNEQFF. The CDR3, as DNA: TGTGCCATCAGTGATTTAGCGGGGGCCTACAATGAGCAGTTCTTC.

The chain has TRBV18 and TRBJ2-1; D might be TRBD2 (5 bases). Germline V gives CDR1 KGHSH, CDR2 LQKENI. Trimming cost V 1 base and J 3 bases, with 10 bases left between them. The CDR3 covers 15 residues. CDR3 loop: CASSPRERDYNEQFF. In DNA, the CDR3 is TGTGCCAGCTCACCACGTGAACGGGACTACAATGAGCAGTTCTTC.

The chain recombines TRBV28 with TRBJ1-5; TRBD1 matches at 9 bases. J was trimmed by 7 bases and V by 3 bases; bases with no gene match: 7. Germline V gene sequence: CDR1 MDHEN, CDR2 SYDVKM. The CDR3 consists of 15 residues. For the CDR3, the DNA is TGTGCCAGCAGTTTCCAAGGACAGGGGTTGCAGCCCCAGCATTTT. Translation gives CASSFQGQGLQPQHF.

The rearrangement uses TRBV6-6 and TRBJ2-4, with TRBD2 matching 14 bases. With V trimmed by 5 bases and J by 1 base, 7 bases remained unmatched. This CDR3 contains 18 residues. CDR1 is MNHNY, CDR2 SVGAGI, per germline (reference sequence). The DNA of the CDR3 is TGTGCCAGCAGTCCCGGGACTAGCGGGAGTAGGGCCAAAAACATTCAGTACTTC. Its protein product is CASSPGTSGSRAKNIQYF.

The rearrangement links TRBV2 to TRBJ1-4; D is unclear. Germline V gene data show CDR1 as SNHLY and CDR2 as FYNNEI. V shed 4 bases and J shed 4 bases, with 13 bases lying between them. The CDR3 spans 15 residues. CDR3 amino acids: CASSGIDGLNEKLFF. The CDR3 coding sequence is TGTGCCAGCAGTGGGATCGACGGCCTTAATGAAAAACTGTTTTTT. The whole variable domain, remainder taken from reference TRBV2 and TRBJ1-4, is EPEVTQTPSHQVTQMGQEVILRCVPISNHLYFYWYRQILGQKVEFLVSFYNNEISEKSEIFDDQFSVERPDGSNFTLKIRSTKLEDSAMYFCASSGIDGLNEKLFFGSGTQLSVL.

V and J are TRBV11-2 and TRBJ1-2; possibly TRBD1 for D (6 bases). V lost 4 bases to trimming and J lost 4 bases, with 13 bases between them. CDR3 length: 14 amino acids. The germline gives CDR1 SGHAT, CDR2 FQNNGV. The CDR3 bases are TGTGCCAGCAGCTCAACAGGGAACGGCTATGGCTACACCTTC. This encodes CASSSTGNGYGYTF.

This chain joins TRBV5-1 and TRBJ2-2; TRBD1 matches 8 bases. V trimming: 9 bases; J trimming: 5 bases; junction bases outside the gene matches: 9. The CDR3 totals 14 residues. Germline CDR1 and CDR2: SGHRS and YFSETQ. The DNA for the CDR3 is TGCGCCACCCAAGGGCAGGGGGCTACCGGGGAGCTGTTTTTT. Translation: CATQGQGATGELFF.